This is a list of T cell receptor beta chains from one sample in a study of tumor and adjacent non-tumor tissue in lung cancer. TCRdb re-analysed the multiplex PCR reads in MiXCR, keeping a single row per CDR3 protein. The sample includes about 60,000 distinct CDR3 sequences, over 60% of them seen just once. Sequenced material: distant non-tumor lung tissue. The receptor set was obtained from a man between 65 and 85 years old with non-small cell lung cancer. CDR3s include the opening cysteine and the closing phenylalanine or tryptophan. A D gene is named only where the DNA matches it firmly.

d_gene	v_gene	j_gene	CDR3aa
NA	TRBV10-3	TRBJ1-3	CAISELGEKTIYF
NA	TRBV5-6	TRBJ2-6	CDSSLGTGANVLTF
NA	TRBV4-1	TRBJ2-7	CASSQVVGYEQYF
TRBD2	TRBV7-9	TRBJ2-5	CASRGLAGSLETQYF
NA	TRBV28	TRBJ2-1	CASSLGGLRYNEQFF
TRBD2	TRBV12-3/TRBV12-4	TRBJ2-1	CASRGRSGRERDEQFF
NA	TRBV6-5	TRBJ2-3	CASGYPDTQYF
NA	TRBV29-1	TRBJ1-1	CSVERTGRRTEAFF
NA	TRBV5-1	TRBJ1-1	CASNNIGTASEAFF
NA	TRBV10-2	TRBJ2-5	CASSELGGLRGLKAQYF